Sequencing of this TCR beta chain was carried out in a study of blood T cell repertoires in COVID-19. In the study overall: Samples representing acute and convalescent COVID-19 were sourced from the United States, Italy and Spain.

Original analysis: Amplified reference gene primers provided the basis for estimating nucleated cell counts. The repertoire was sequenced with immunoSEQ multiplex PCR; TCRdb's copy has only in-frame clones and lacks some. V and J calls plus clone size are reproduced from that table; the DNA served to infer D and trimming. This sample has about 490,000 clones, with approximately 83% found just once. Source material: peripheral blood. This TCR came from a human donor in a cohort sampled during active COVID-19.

The CDR3 loop is CASSQGAGRESGKSYEQYF. In DNA, the CDR3 is TGTGCCAGCAGCCAAGGGGCAGGGAGAGAGAGCGGGAAGTCCTACGAGCAGTACTTC. The chain couples TRBV3-1 (or the pseudogene TRBV3-2) to TRBJ2-7, with 7 bases that match TRBD2. CDR1 and CDR2 from the germline V gene are LGHDT and YNNKEL (reference sequence). The V segment lost 1 base and the J segment 1 base; nucleotides outside the gene matches: 16. CDR3 length: 19 amino acids.